This T cell receptor beta chain was obtained from a study of blood T cell repertoires in COVID-19 (dated by TCRdb to 2020 to 2022). The study in broad terms: Samples from collaborators originated in the United States, Italy and Spain and spanned both the acute and convalescent phases of COVID-19. The prospective study material was composed of cDNA or gDNA derived from T cells, B-cell-depleted T cells, or PBMCs. The dataset comprised deeply sampled blood TCRbeta repertoires from subjects exposed to, actively infected with, or recovered from COVID-19. The repertoires were released in a freely available public database meant as a resource for research on the immune response to SARS-CoV-2. The samples were drawn from the first 160 participants of the ongoing ImmuneRACE study and from 1,254 subjects provided by 6 global collaborators. Nearly every sample came with metadata listing a de-identified subject ID, COVID-19 status, age in years and sex. Where available, HLA class I and class II types were obtained from metadata supplied by the sample provider rather than from assay-based typing.

What the authors observed across the whole study: Clinical and demographic metadata were provided uncurated, with the amount varying by source and participant.

TCRbeta CDR3 regions were amplified from genomic DNA by means of the immunoSEQ Assay, a bias-controlled multiplex PCR. Concerning the study's data processing: Within the assay, amplification of reference gene primers was used to estimate how many nucleated cells each sample contained. Sequence reads were collapsed and filtered to measure the absolute abundance of every unique TCRbeta CDR3 rearrangement. For each sample, productive Simpson clonality was calculated as the square root of Simpson's diversity index across productive rearrangements. This immuneACCESS table, as held by TCRdb, lists in-frame sequences with V and J called but not all clones. Of the missing ones, under half trace to an unresolved V gene in checked studies; the others have no known cause. D and trimming were read from the DNA, whereas the V and J calls and clone size are those reported in that table. This sample holds around 250,000 clones; around 83% were observed only once. The ten largest make up less than 3.5% of the sample.

A word on this clone: Its antigen remains unidentified. There are no base qualities to consult, and no much larger clone falls within one base.

CDR1 and CDR2 (PRHDT, FYEKMQ) derive from the germline V gene (reference sequence). Here V drops 0 bases and J drops 8 bases, and the junction holds 3 bases not matched to any gene. CDR3 length: 15 amino acids, cysteine to phenylalanine. Only the CDR3 DNA stays, 45 bases, in frame from base 1. Each collaborating institution followed its own protocols to collect whole blood in K2EDTA tubes. For TCRbeta analysis, collaborators shipped samples in one of three forms: frozen whole blood, isolated PBMCs, or DNA extracted from either of those sample types. Sequencing input: peripheral blood. Recombination connected TRBV13 to TRBJ2-1; TRBD2 matches 11 bases in the middle. The clonotype was recovered from a woman aged 18-29 years with acute or convalescent COVID-19. CDR3 reads: CASSLGLAGADEQFF. The DNA is as follows: TGTGCCAGCAGCTTAGGACTAGCGGGAGCGGATGAGCAGTTCTTC.